This paragraph reports one TCR beta chain. What it binds is unknown. The data stem from a study of T-cell memory formation after mild COVID-19. For the study at large: TCR clusters were largely donor specific. Study-wide results and caveats: Among CD4+ contracting clones, most were CM and EM, and CD8+ ones EMRA. Clones contracting day 15 to 85 were balanced CD4/CD8; later expanders leaned CD4+.

Germline-derived CDR1 and CDR2 are LNHNV and YYDKDF (reference sequence). The CDR3 spans 14 residues. The V end was cut by 0 bases, the J end by 1 base, with 7 bases between. With constant-segment primers, 5'RACE yielded cDNA libraries of TCR alpha and TCR beta that carried sample barcodes and UMIs. One entry per CDR3 protein, called by TCRdb with MiXCR from the 5' RACE reads. The sample shows about 190,000 distinct CDR3 sequences, 18% of them seen only once. The sample consisted of PBMCs or a T cell subset sorted from them (not recorded which). This receptor was taken from an adult woman who had mild COVID-19 (a few samples of this study predate the infection). Cell type and time point are not known. V gene TRBV15 combines with J gene TRBJ2-7; no clear D. The CDR3 DNA follows: TGTGCCACCAGCAGAGAGTGGCAGTCCTACGAGCAGTACTTC. As protein: CATSREWQSYEQYF.